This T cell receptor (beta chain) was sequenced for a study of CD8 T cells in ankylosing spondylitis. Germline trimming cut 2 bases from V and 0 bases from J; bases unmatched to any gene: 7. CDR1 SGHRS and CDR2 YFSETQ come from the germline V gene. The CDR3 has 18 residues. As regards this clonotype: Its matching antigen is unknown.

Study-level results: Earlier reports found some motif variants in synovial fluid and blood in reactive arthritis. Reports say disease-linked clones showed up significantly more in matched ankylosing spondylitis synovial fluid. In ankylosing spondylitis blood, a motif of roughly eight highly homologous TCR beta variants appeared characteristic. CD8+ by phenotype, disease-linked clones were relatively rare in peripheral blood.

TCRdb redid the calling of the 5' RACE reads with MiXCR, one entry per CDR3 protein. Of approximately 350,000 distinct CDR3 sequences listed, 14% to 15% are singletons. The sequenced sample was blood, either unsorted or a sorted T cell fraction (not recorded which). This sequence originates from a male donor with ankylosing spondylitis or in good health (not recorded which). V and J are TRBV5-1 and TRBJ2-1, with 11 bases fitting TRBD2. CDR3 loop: CASSFSSGGVSSYNEQFF. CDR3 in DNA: TGCGCCAGCAGCTTTAGTAGCGGGGGGGTTAGCTCCTACAATGAGCAGTTCTTC.